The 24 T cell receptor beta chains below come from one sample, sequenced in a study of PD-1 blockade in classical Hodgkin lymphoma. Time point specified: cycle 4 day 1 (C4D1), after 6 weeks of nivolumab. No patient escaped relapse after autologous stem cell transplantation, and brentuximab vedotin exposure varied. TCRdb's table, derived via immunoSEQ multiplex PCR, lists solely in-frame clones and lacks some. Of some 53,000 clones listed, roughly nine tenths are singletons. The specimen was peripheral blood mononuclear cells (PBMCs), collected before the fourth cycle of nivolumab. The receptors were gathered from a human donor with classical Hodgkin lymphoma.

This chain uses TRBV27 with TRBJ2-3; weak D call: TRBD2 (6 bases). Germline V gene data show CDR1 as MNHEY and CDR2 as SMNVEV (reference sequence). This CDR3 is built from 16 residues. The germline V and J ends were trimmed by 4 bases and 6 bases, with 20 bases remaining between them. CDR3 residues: CASSSPSRARGDTQYF. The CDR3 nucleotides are TGTGCCAGCAGTTCCCCGTCCAGGGCCCGGGGGGATACGCAGTATTTT.

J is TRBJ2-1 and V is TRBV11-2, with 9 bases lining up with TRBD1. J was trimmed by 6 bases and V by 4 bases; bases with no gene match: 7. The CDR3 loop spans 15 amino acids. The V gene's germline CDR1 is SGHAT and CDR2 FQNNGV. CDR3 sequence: CASSYYRGRGNEQFF. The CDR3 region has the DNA TGTGCCAGCAGCTATTACAGGGGGCGAGGCAATGAGCAGTTCTTC. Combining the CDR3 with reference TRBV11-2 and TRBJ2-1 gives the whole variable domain EAGVAQSPRYKIIEKRQSVAFWCNPISGHATLYWYQQILGQGPKLLIQFQNNGVVDDSQLPKDRFSAERLKGVDSTLKIQPAKLEDSAVYLCASSYYRGRGNEQFFGPGTRLTVL.

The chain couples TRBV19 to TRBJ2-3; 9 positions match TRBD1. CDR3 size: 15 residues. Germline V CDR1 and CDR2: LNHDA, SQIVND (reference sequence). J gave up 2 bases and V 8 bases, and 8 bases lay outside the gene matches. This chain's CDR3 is CASSGGTGFTDTQYF. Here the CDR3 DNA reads TGTGCCAGTTCCGGTGGGACAGGGTTCACAGATACGCAGTATTTT.

The CDR3 sequence is CASSPAGGSNYGYTF. The CDR3 DNA follows: TGTGCCAGCAGTCCCGCCGGGGGTTCTAACTATGGCTACACCTTC. The chain uses TRBV27 and TRBJ1-2, with a weak D call TRBD1 (5 bases). Trimming took off 5 bases at V and 0 bases at J, with 13 bases between the two ends. The germline V gene encodes CDR1 MNHEY and CDR2 SMNVEV (reference sequence). The CDR3 is 15 amino acids.

In nucleotides, the CDR3 is TGTGCCAGCAGACCCGGACTAGCGCGCACAGATACGCAGTATTTT. Residues: CASRPGLARTDTQYF. This chain connects TRBV7-9 to TRBJ2-3; 9 nucleotides match TRBD2. V was pared by 6 bases and J by 1 base, with 5 bases of the junction left unmatched. The CDR3 loop spans 15 amino acids. Germline lookup yields CDR1 SEHNR and CDR2 FQNEAQ (reference sequence).

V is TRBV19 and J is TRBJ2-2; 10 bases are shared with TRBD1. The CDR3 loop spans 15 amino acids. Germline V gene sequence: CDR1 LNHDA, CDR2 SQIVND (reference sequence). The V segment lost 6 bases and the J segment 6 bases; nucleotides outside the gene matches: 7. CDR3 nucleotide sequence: TGTGCCAGTAGAAGGACAGGGGGGCGCTCCGGGGAGCTGTTTTTT. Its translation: CASRRTGGRSGELFF. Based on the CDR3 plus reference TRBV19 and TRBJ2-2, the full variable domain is DGGITQSPKYLFRKEGQNVTLSCEQNLNHDAMYWYRQDPGQGLRLIYYSQIVNDFQKGDIAEGYSVSREKKESFPLTVTSAQKNPTAFYLCASRRTGGRSGELFFGEGSRLTVL.

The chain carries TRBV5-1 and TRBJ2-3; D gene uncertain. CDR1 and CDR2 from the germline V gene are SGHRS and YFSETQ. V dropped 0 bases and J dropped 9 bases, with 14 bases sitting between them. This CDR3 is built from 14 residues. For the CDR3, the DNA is TGCGCCAGCAGCTTGGTGACCGAACCGAGGACGCAGTATTTT. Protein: CASSLVTEPRTQYF.

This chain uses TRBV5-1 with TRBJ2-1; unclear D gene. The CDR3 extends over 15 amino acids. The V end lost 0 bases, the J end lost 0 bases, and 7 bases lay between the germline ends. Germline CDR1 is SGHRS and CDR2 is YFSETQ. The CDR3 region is CASSLDASSYNEQFF. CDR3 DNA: TGCGCCAGCAGCTTGGACGCCTCCTCCTACAATGAGCAGTTCTTC.

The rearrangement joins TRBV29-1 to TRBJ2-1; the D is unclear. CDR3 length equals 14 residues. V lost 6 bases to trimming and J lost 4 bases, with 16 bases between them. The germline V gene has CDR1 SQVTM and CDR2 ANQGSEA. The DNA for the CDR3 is TGCAGCGTCCCCAGAGGCCCCATTTACAATGAGCAGTTCTTC. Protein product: CSVPRGPIYNEQFF.

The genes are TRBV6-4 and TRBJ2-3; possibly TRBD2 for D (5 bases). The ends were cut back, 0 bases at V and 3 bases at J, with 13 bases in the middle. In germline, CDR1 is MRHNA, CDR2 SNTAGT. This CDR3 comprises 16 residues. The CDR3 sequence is CASSDSNSGFTDTQYF. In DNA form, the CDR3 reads TGTGCCAGCAGTGACTCGAACTCGGGATTTACAGATACGCAGTATTTT.

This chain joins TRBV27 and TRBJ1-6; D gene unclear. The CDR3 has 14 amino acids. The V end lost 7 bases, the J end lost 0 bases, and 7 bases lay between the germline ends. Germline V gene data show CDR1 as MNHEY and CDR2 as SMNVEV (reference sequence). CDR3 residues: CASKWSSYNSPLHF. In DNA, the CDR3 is TGTGCCAGCAAGTGGAGCTCCTATAATTCACCCCTCCACTTT.

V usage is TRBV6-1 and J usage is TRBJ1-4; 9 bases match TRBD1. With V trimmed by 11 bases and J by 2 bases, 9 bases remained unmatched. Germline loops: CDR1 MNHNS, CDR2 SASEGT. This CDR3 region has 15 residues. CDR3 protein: CASYRDRATNEKLFF. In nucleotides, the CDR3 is TGTGCCTCCTACCGGGACAGGGCCACTAATGAAAAACTGTTTTTT.

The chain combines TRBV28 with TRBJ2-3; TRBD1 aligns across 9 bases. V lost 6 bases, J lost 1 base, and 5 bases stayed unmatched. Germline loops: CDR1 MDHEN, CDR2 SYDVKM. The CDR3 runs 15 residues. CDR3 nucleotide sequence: TGTGCCAGCAGGAAGAGGACAGGGGGCACAGATACGCAGTATTTT. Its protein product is CASRKRTGGTDTQYF. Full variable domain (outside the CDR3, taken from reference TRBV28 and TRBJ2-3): DVKVTQSSRYLVKRTGEKVFLECVQDMDHENMFWYRQDPGLGLRLIYFSYDVKMKEKGDIPEGYSVSREKKERFSLILESASTNQTSMYLCASRKRTGGTDTQYFGPGTRLTVL.

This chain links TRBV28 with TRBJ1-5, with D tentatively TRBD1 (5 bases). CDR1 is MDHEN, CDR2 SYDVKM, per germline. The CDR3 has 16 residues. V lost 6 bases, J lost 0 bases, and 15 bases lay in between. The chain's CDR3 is CASSERRDYSNQPQHF. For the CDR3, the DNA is TGTGCCAGCAGCGAGAGACGGGACTATAGCAATCAGCCCCAGCATTTT.

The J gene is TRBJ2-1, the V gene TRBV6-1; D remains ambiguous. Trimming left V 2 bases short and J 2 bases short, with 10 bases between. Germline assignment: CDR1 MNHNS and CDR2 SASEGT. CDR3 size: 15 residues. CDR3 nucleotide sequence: TGTGCCAGCAGTGAACTCTGGCGTCCCTACAATGAGCAGTTCTTC. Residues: CASSELWRPYNEQFF.

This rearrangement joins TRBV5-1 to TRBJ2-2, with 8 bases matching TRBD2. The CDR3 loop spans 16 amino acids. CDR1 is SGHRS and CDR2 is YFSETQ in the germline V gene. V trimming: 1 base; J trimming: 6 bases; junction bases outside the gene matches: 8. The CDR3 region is CASSLQAGGVSGELFF. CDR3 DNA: TGCGCCAGCAGCTTGCAGGCGGGGGGTGTTTCCGGGGAGCTGTTTTTT.

In DNA form, the CDR3 reads TGTGCCAGCAGCTTCAGGCGGGCGAACACCGGGGAGCTGTTTTTT. Its translation: CASSFRRANTGELFF. The chain employs TRBV7-2 and TRBJ2-2; weak D call: TRBD2 (5 bases). The CDR3 consists of 15 residues. Germline V lookup: CDR1 SGHTA, CDR2 FQGNSA. V dropped 3 bases and J dropped 0 bases, with 8 bases sitting between them.

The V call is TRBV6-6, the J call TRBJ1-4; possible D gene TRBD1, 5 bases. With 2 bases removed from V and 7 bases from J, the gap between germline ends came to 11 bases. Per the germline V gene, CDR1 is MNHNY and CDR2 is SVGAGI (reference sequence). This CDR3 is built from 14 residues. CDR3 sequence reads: CASSYRGVGEKLFF. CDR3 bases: TGTGCCAGCAGTTACAGAGGGGTTGGTGAAAAACTGTTTTTT.

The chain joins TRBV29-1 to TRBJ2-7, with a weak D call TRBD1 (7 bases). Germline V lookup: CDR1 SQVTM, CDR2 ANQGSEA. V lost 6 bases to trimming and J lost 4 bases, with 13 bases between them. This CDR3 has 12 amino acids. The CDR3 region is CSVFQGGYEQYF. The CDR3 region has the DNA TGCAGCGTATTCCAGGGGGGTTACGAGCAGTACTTC.

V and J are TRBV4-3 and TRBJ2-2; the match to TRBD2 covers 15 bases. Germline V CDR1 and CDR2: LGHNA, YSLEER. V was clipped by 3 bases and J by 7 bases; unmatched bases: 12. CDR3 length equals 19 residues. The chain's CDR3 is CASSHPGGLAGGSVGELFF. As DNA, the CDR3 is TGCGCCAGCAGCCACCCTGGGGGACTAGCGGGGGGCAGTGTCGGGGAGCTGTTTTTT.

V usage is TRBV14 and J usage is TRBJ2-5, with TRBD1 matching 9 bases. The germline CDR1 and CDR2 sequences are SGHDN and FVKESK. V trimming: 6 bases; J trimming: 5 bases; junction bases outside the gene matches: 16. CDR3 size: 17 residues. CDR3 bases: TGTGCCAGCAGTCCAACCGGGACAGGGTCTTACAAGGAGACCCAGTACTTC. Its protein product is CASSPTGTGSYKETQYF.

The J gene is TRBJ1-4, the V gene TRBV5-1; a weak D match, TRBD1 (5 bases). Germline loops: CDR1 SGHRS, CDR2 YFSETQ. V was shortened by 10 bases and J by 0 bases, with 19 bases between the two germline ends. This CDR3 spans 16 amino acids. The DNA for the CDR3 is TGCGCCGCAGCTGGGCGAAAACAGGCAACTAATGAAAAACTGTTTTTT. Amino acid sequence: CAAAGRKQATNEKLFF.

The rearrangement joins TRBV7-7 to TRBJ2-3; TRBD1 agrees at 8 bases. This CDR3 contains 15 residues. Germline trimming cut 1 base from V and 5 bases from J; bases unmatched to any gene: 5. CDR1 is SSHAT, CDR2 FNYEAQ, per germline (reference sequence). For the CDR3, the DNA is TGTGCCAGCAGCTTAGGGCCAGGGGGCGTAGATACGCAGTATTTT. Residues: CASSLGPGGVDTQYF.

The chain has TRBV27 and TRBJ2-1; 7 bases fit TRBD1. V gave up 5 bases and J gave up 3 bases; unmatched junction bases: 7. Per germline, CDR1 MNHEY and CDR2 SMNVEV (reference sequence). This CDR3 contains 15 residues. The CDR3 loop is CASSLRQGGYNEQFF. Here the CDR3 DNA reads TGTGCCAGCAGTCTAAGACAGGGTGGCTACAATGAGCAGTTCTTC.